There are many counts of the clone carrying this T cell receptor beta chain. The read finishes 3 residues shy of the CDR3 end, and the germline J gene is used to complete it. Additional DNA sequences in this sample encode the identical CDR3. Assay used: immunoSEQ multiplex PCR; TCRdb lists only in-frame clones, some missing. The sample shows some 80,000 clones, none of them appearing just once. Germline CDR1 is LNHDA and CDR2 is SQIVND (reference sequence). The CDR3 sequence is 14 residues long. Trimming cost V 4 bases and J 1 base; bases outside gene matches: 4. The data were obtained in a study of T cell clonality in common variable immunodeficiency.

This TCR derives from a person between 18 and 69 years old in good health. The source material was peripheral blood mononuclear cells. The chain has TRBV19 and TRBJ2-7, with 7 bases that match TRBD1. CDR3 bases read: TGTGCCAGTAGTAGCCGGGACAGATCCTACGAG. Its protein product is CASSSRDRSYE. The entire CDR3 protein reads CASSSRDRSYEQYF.